The text below deals with one T cell receptor (beta chain). Participants were aged about 18 to 89 years from about 25 US areas. Participants' reported clinical history set cohort assignment. Cohort 3 donors were reported recovered after two negative PCRs, clearance, or symptom resolution. The method was immunoSEQ multiplex PCR; TCRdb's version includes in-frame clones alone and lacks a portion of them. The sample records some 490,000 clones, around 85% being singletons. The source of the sample is a study of blood T cell repertoires in COVID-19. Study-level information: Acute and convalescent COVID-19 specimens originated in the United States, Italy and Spain.

The V gene end was trimmed by 3 bases and the J gene end by 6 bases; junction bases not matched to a gene: 7. The CDR3 sequence is 14 residues long. Germline lookup yields CDR1 LNHDA and CDR2 SQIVND (reference sequence). The J gene is TRBJ1-2, the V gene TRBV19; 7 bases fit TRBD1. Material: PBMCs or T cells enriched from blood (not recorded which). The sequence was collected from a woman aged 55-70 years who had recovered from COVID-19. The CDR3 DNA is TGTGCCAGTAGTATCGGGGGGGACAGCCATGGCTACACCTTC. Translating it yields CASSIGGDSHGYTF.